Detailed here is one T cell receptor (beta chain). Its antigen is unidentified. It was cDNA, reverse transcribed from extracted RNA, that served as the sequencing template. Measured with immunoSEQ multiplex PCR; TCRdb has only the in-frame clones, and not every one. Of 270,000 or so clones in the sample, 58% were seen once. The treatment is: oral pan-JAK inhibitor, 5-10 mg twice daily. Alopecia areata patients gave lesional scalp punch biopsies and peripheral blood samples. J was trimmed by 2 bases and V by 3 bases; bases with no gene match: 3. Germline loops: CDR1 SQVTM, CDR2 ANQGSEA. This CDR3 comprises 15 residues. These data originate in a study of CD8+ T cells in alopecia areata. Turning to the study itself: After 6 to 18 months of tofacitinib, follow-up continued 6 months off drug.

Study results and caveats: Many expanded lesional clones stayed in scalp and blood while on tofacitinib.

This TCR derives from a human donor with alopecia areata. The J gene is TRBJ2-3, the V gene TRBV29-1; 12 bases fit TRBD2. This material consisted of CD4+ T cells sorted from blood, taken at week 24, from a patient treated with tofacitinib. The CDR3 loop reads CSVDGLAGSTDTQYF. For the CDR3, the DNA is TGCAGCGTTGACGGACTAGCGGGGTCCACAGATACGCAGTATTTT.